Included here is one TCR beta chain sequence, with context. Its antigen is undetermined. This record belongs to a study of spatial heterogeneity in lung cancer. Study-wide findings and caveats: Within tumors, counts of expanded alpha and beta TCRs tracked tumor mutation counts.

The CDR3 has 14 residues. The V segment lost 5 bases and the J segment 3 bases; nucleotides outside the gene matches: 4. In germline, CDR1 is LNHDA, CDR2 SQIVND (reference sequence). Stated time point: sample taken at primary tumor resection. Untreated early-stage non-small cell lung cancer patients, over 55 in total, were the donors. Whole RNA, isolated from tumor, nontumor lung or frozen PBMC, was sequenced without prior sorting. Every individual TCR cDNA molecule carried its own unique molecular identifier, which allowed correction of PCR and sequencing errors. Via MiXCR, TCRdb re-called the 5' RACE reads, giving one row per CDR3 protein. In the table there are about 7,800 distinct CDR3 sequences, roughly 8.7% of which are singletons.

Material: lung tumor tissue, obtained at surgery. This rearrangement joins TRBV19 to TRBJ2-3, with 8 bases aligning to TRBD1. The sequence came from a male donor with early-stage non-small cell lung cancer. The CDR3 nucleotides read TGTGCCAGTAGTTCGGGACAGGAGACAGATACGCAGTATTTT. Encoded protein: CASSSGQETDTQYF.